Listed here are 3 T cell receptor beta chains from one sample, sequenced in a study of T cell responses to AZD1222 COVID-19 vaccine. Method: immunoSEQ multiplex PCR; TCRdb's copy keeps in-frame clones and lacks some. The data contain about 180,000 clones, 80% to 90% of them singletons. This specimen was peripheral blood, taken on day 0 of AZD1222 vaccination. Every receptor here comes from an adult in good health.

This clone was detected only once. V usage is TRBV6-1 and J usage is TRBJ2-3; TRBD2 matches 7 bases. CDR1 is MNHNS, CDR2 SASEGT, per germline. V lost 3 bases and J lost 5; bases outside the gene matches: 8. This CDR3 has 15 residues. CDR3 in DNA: TGTGCCAGCAGTGAGAGACTAGCCAATCTAGATACGCAGTATTTT. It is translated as CASSERLANLDTQYF.

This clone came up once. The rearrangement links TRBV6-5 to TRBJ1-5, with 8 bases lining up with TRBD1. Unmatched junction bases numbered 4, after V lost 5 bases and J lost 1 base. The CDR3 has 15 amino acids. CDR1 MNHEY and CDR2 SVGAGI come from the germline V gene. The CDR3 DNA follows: TGTGCCAGCAGTAGACAGGGGTTCAGCAATCAGCCCCAGCATTTT. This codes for CASSRQGFSNQPQHF.

The CDR3 DNA sequence: TGTGCCAGCAGCTTATCACAGGGAATCGGAACTTTCTTT. Translation: CASSLSQGIGTFF. The V and J genes are TRBV5-4 and TRBJ1-1; D may be TRBD1 (6 bases). The CDR3 length is 13 residues. In germline, CDR1 is SGHNT, CDR2 YYREEE (reference sequence). Deletions cut 2 bases from V and 12 bases from J, with 17 bases between.